This T cell receptor (beta chain) was sequenced for a study of neurological immune-mediated disorders. Study results and limitations: HTLV-1-associated myelopathy had the most TCR clonal expansion, whereas multiple sclerosis had the least (lower than in healthy controls).

Trimming removed 8 bases from V and 6 bases from J, with 19 bases in between. This CDR3 region has 14 residues. The time point: longitudinal time-point 2. Healthy control samples came from blood bank volunteers in Maryland, USA. This clonotype showed up many times. Its antigen remains unidentified. The method for making cDNA was 5'RACE, and it used 10-nucleotide random UMIs. One entry per CDR3 protein results from TCRdb running MiXCR on the 5' RACE reads. The repertoire consists of over 30,000 distinct CDR3 sequences, with around an eighth occurring once and the leading ten covering around 2.5%. What was sequenced was PBMCs. The chain carries TRBV12-3 or TRBV12-4 and TRBJ2-5; a possible D gene is TRBD1 (6 bases). The source of this sequence is a woman aged 40 to 50 in good health. CDR3 sequence: CASRGQGRTKTQYF. As DNA, the CDR3 is TGTGCCAGCCGAGGCCAGGGGCGTACTAAGACCCAGTACTTC.